This T cell receptor (beta chain) was captured in a study of T cell repertoires in cytomegalovirus infection. Across the study: TCR beta signatures that were public indicated CMV infection and matching HLA type. Study results and limitations: Dominating the ex vivo response were HLA-C-restricted CMV-specific TCR beta clonotypes. Frequencies of public TCR beta families were cumulated, and this identified carriers of CMV plus the relevant HLA.

On this clonotype: Its antigen is not identified.

TCRdb called the reads again in MiXCR, with one record for every CDR3 protein. The table records fewer than 550,000 distinct CDR3 sequences, approximately 17% of them present only once. This CDR3 spans 17 amino acids. Trimming removed 0 bases from V and 4 bases from J; junction bases left unmatched: 6. The V gene's germline CDR1 is MNHEY and CDR2 SMNVEV (reference sequence). The rearrangement uses TRBV27 and TRBJ2-1, with 10 bases matching TRBD2. This sequence was found in a human donor in good health (CMV status not recorded). Some clones in this sample may be carry-over from other donors' samples. The sample consisted of CD8+ T cells from PBMCs. The CDR3 DNA reads as TGTGCCAGCAGTTTATCCCTAGCGGGAGCTTGGTACAATGAGCAGTTCTTC. This encodes CASSLSLAGAWYNEQFF.